The next 20 T cell receptor beta chains were all read from a single sample in a study of T cell repertoires in cytomegalovirus infection. The antigens of these receptors remain unknown. Each CDR3 protein is one row after TCRdb ran MiXCR on the reads. The sample lists some 220,000 distinct CDR3 sequences; 35% to 45% were seen once. The specimen comprised CD8+ T cells from cultured PBMCs, sampled from culture after CMV antigen stimulation. The receptors here all came from a human donor in good health (CMV status not recorded). Some clones in this sample may be carry-over from other donors' samples.

The chain recombines TRBV12-3 or TRBV12-4 with TRBJ1-6; D call uncertain. The V and J ends lost 8 bases and 1 base respectively, with 12 bases between them. The CDR3 totals 15 residues. The CDR3 loop is CASLRGGSYNSPLHF. CDR3 coding DNA: TGTGCCAGCCTTCGTGGTGGGTCCTATAATTCACCCCTCCACTTT.

This clonotype was recorded a few times. This rearrangement joins TRBV5-6 to TRBJ2-7; 7 bases are a match to TRBD1. The junction had 13 bases not matched to a gene; V was cut back by 4 bases and J by 0 bases. Germline V CDR1 and CDR2: SGHDT, YYEEEE. The CDR3 sequence is 17 residues long. The CDR3 protein is CASSRILGQTSSYEQYF. In DNA form, the CDR3 reads TGTGCCAGCAGCCGCATCTTGGGACAGACGAGCTCCTACGAGCAGTACTTC.

CDR3 in amino acids: CASVDTFKNEQFF. In nucleotides, the CDR3 is TGTGCCAGCGTAGATACCTTTAAAAATGAGCAGTTCTTC. This rearrangement joins TRBV7-2 to TRBJ2-1; D not resolved. V lost 8 bases to trimming and J lost 7 bases, with 15 bases between them. The CDR3 is 13 residues long. Germline assignment: CDR1 SGHTA and CDR2 FQGNSA.

This clonotype was seen at least ten times. This chain links TRBV11-1 with TRBJ2-7; D is uncertain. Germline loops: CDR1 SGHAT, CDR2 FQDESV (reference sequence). This CDR3 contains 14 residues. The ends were cut back, 3 bases at V and 0 bases at J, with 9 bases in the middle. This CDR3 reads CASSFQESSYEQYF. The CDR3 nucleotides read TGTGCCAGCAGCTTTCAGGAGAGCTCCTACGAGCAGTACTTC.

This clonotype was seen only a few times. V and J are TRBV28 and TRBJ2-1; D may be TRBD1 or TRBD2 (5 bases each). Germline V gene lookup returns CDR1 MDHEN and CDR2 SYDVKM. The length of the CDR3 is 15 residues. V was trimmed by 5 bases and J by 0 bases, leaving 11 bases between them. The DNA of the CDR3 is TGTGCCAGCAGTGGGACGTCTAGCTCCTACAATGAGCAGTTCTTC. It yields the protein CASSGTSSSYNEQFF.

The V gene is TRBV10-3, the J gene TRBJ2-3; 8 bases match TRBD2. Unmatched junction bases numbered 4, after V lost 7 bases and J lost 4 bases. The CDR3 runs to 13 residues. Germline CDR1 reads ENHRY; CDR2 reads SYGVKD. CDR3 sequence reads: CAIKAGDADTQYF. CDR3 sequence (DNA): TGTGCCATCAAAGCGGGAGACGCAGATACGCAGTATTTT.

This clonotype was detected a few times. The CDR3 here is CASSIGVLDNEQFF. CDR3 DNA: TGTGCCAGCAGTATCGGTGTCCTTGACAATGAGCAGTTCTTC. The rearrangement joins TRBV28 to TRBJ2-1, with unresolved D. This CDR3 comprises 14 residues. Germline lookup yields CDR1 MDHEN and CDR2 SYDVKM. V was pared by 5 bases and J by 5 bases, with 13 bases between.

In its sample, this clonotype was seen a few times. The genes are TRBV27 and TRBJ2-7, with 9 bases matching TRBD1. The V gene end was trimmed by 5 bases and the J gene end by 2 bases; junction bases not matched to a gene: 7. Germline V CDR1 and CDR2: MNHEY, SMNVEV (reference sequence). This CDR3 comprises 15 residues. The CDR3 sequence is CASSATGTGTYEQYF. Here the CDR3 DNA reads TGTGCCAGCAGTGCAACCGGGACAGGGACCTACGAGCAGTACTTC.

This chain connects TRBV11-1 to TRBJ2-7; D may correspond to TRBD1 or TRBD2 (6 bases each). The CDR3 is 16 residues long. Trimming took off 5 bases at V and 2 bases at J, with 19 bases between the two ends. Germline V gene sequence: CDR1 SGHAT, CDR2 FQDESV (reference sequence). The CDR3 nucleotides are TGTGCCAGCAGCCCTATGCCGGAGGGGGAAGCCTACGAGCAGTACTTC. Translated, it gives CASSPMPEGEAYEQYF.

A note on this clonotype: One end of the junction does not line up with germline, which may come from a read error. V gene TRBV7-2 combines with J gene TRBJ2-7; 8 bases map to TRBD2. The CDR3 loop spans 17 amino acids. CDR1 is SGHTA and CDR2 is FQGNSA in the germline V gene. The CDR3 loop reads CASSPREGGTSLREQCF. DNA for the CDR3: TGTGCCAGCAGCCCTCGTGAAGGGGGGACTAGTCTCCGCGAGCAGTGCTTC.

V is TRBV28 and J is TRBJ2-1; 9 bases match TRBD1. The CDR3 covers 13 residues. Germline values: CDR1 MDHEN, CDR2 SYDVKM. Trimming removed 6 bases from V and 15 bases from J; junction bases left unmatched: 12. CDR3 sequence: CASSSIKRDRVFF. The CDR3 coding sequence is TGTGCCAGCAGCTCTATAAAACGGGACAGGGTGTTCTTC. Based on the CDR3 plus reference TRBV28 and TRBJ2-1, the full variable domain is DVKVTQSSRYLVKRTGEKVFLECVQDMDHENMFWYRQDPGLGLRLIYFSYDVKMKEKGDIPEGYSVSREKKERFSLILESASTNQTSMYLCASSSIKRDRVFFGPGTRLTVL.

This clonotype was seen a few times. This chain links TRBV27 with TRBJ2-4; D may correspond to TRBD1 or TRBD2 (7 bases each). Germline lookup yields CDR1 MNHEY and CDR2 SMNVEV (reference sequence). The CDR3 loop spans 19 amino acids. V was cut by 0 bases and J by 4 bases, with 22 bases left in between. CDR3 nucleotides: TGTGCCAGCAGTTTATCCCCCCGGGGGAGGGGGCGAGGAAAAAACATTCAGTACTTC. Protein sequence: CASSLSPRGRGRGKNIQYF.

This rearrangement joins TRBV7-6 to TRBJ1-5, with a weak D call TRBD1 (6 bases). CDR3 length: 14 residues. Per germline, CDR1 SGHVS and CDR2 FNYEAQ. Trimming stripped 6 bases from V and 3 bases from J, with 12 bases between. The CDR3 nucleotides are TGTGCCAGCAGGGCCGGGGGCCCCAATCAGCCCCAGCATTTT. This translates into CASRAGGPNQPQHF.

In its sample, this clonotype was seen a few times. The chain employs TRBV12-3 or TRBV12-4 and TRBJ2-1; 8 nucleotides match TRBD1. CDR3 length equals 15 residues. V lost 0 bases and J lost 5; bases outside the gene matches: 3. The CDR3 DNA follows: TGTGCCAGCAGTTTAGCCCCAGGGGGCCACAATGAGCAGTTCTTC. Translation: CASSLAPGGHNEQFF.

This clonotype has a handful of counts. V gene TRBV4-1 combines with J gene TRBJ2-2; D not certain. CDR3 length: 15 amino acids. V lost 1 base and J 1 base, leaving 7 bases between the germline ends. The germline V gene encodes CDR1 MGHRA and CDR2 YSYEKL. The chain's CDR3 is CASSQADGNTGELFF. The CDR3 DNA is TGCGCCAGCAGCCAAGCGGACGGGAACACCGGGGAGCTGTTTTTT.

The chain has TRBV27 and TRBJ1-5; D call uncertain. The V end was cut by 3 bases, the J end by 0 bases, with 9 bases between. This CDR3 is built from 15 residues. Germline CDR1 MNHEY, CDR2 SMNVEV (reference sequence). The CDR3: CASSLALNSNQPQHF. Written as DNA, the CDR3 is TGTGCCAGCAGTTTGGCACTTAATAGCAATCAGCCCCAGCATTTT.

The V gene is TRBV7-3, the J gene TRBJ2-7; TRBD2 matches at 8 bases. In germline, CDR1 is SGHTA, CDR2 FQGTGA. J gave up 5 bases and V 5 bases, and 8 bases lay outside the gene matches. The CDR3 consists of 14 residues. The CDR3 DNA is TGTGCCAGCAGCCTCGCGGGGGGCTGGAACGAGCAGTACTTC. Translation: CASSLAGGWNEQYF.

This clonotype appeared a few times. The chain is built from TRBV7-4 and TRBJ1-2, with D possibly being TRBD1 (6 bases). Trimming took off 8 bases at V and 3 bases at J, with 13 bases between the two ends. In germline, CDR1 is SGHVT, CDR2 SQSDAQ. The CDR3 has 13 amino acids. The chain's CDR3 is CASSLDSYYGYTF. In nucleotides, the CDR3 is TGTGCCAGCTCCTTGGACAGCTACTATGGCTACACCTTC.

Only a few counts were recorded for this clonotype. This rearrangement joins TRBV12-3 or TRBV12-4 to TRBJ2-3; D is ambiguous. V was trimmed by 8 bases and J by 0 bases, leaving 18 bases between them. There are 16 residues in the CDR3. The CDR3 sequence is CASAYSGRSSTDTQYF. In nucleotides, the CDR3 is TGTGCCAGCGCCTACTCAGGTCGGTCTAGCACAGATACGCAGTATTTT.

V gene TRBV7-9 combines with J gene TRBJ2-3; perhaps TRBD2 as D (6 bases). V lost 5 bases and J lost 2, with 20 bases in between. The germline V gene has CDR1 SEHNR and CDR2 FQNEAQ (reference sequence). The CDR3 covers 17 residues. The CDR3 region is CASSPLSSGAPTDTQYF. The CDR3 bases are TGTGCCAGCAGCCCGCTTTCGTCGGGAGCGCCCACAGATACGCAGTATTTT.